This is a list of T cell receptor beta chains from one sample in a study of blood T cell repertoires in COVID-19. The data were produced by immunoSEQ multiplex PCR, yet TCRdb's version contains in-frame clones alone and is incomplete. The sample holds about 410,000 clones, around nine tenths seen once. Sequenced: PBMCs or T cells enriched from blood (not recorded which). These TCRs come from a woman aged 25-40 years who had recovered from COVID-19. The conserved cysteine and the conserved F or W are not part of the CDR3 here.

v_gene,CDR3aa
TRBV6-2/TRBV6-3,ASSYSPRPGGAIYEQY
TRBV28,ASSFLYRANYGYT
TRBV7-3,ASSFGTLSTDTQY
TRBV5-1,ASSPRTDHGGNYGYT
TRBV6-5,ASRSPSGSLRQY
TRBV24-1,ATSDLRDTDTQY
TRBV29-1,SVARTTGGPGNTIY
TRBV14,ASSNFPGPGNTIY
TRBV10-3,AIRTGTANTGELF
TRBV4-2,ASSQDLGGVTDTQY
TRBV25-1,ASSEFGEASNYGYT
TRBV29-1,SGEQGSSYNEQF
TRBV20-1,SASPQINEKLF
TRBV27,ASSPEGGYEQY
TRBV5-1,ASMLSAGPNEKLF
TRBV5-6,ASSSDRGDEQY
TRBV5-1,ASSLKGPSAGGELF
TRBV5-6,ASSPPGLAGYNEQF
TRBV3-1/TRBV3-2,ASSDLTEQY
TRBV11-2,ASSFSSGRHNEQF
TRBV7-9,ASTHGQPGQSKYSPLH
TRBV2,ASSSGLAAYNEQF
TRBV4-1,ASSQDVGGWGSNQPQH
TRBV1,TRRDKDRTNEKLF
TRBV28,ASSLWRSGRTRTSFYEQY
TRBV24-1,ATTRTPSTDTQY
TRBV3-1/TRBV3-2,ASSQGTSGRRRTGELF